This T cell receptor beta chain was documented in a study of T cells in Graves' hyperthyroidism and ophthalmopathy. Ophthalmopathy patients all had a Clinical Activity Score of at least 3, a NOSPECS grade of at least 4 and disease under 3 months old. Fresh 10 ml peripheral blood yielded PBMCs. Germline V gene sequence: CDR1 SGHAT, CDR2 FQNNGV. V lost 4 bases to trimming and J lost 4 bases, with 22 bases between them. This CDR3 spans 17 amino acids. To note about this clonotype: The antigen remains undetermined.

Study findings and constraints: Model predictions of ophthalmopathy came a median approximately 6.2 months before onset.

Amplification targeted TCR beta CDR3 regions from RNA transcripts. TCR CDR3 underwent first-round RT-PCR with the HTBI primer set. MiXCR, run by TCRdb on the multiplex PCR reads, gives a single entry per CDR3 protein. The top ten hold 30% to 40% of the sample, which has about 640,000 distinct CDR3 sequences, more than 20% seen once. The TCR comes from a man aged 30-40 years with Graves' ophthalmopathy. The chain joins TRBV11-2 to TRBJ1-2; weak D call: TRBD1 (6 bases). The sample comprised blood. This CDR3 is CASSSHRDNQAVYGYTF. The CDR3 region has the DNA TGTGCCAGCAGCTCGCATCGGGACAACCAAGCGGTCTATGGCTACACCTTC. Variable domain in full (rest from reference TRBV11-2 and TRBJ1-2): EAGVAQSPRYKIIEKRQSVAFWCNPISGHATLYWYQQILGQGPKLLIQFQNNGVVDDSQLPKDRFSAERLKGVDSTLKIQPAKLEDSAVYLCASSSHRDNQAVYGYTFGSGTRLTVV.